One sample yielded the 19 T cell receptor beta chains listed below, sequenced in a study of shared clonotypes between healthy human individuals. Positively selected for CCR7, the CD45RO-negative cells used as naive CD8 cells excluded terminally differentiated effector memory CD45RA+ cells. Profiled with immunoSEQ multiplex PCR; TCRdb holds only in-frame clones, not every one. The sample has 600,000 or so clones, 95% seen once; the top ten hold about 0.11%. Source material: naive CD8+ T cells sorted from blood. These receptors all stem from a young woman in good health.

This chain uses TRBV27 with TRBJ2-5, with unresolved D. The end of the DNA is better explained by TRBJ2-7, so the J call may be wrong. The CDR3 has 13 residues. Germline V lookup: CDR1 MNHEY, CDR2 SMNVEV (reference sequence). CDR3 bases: TGTGCCATCGCTCCAACAGCTTCCTACGAGCAGTACTTC. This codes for CAIAPTASYEQYF.

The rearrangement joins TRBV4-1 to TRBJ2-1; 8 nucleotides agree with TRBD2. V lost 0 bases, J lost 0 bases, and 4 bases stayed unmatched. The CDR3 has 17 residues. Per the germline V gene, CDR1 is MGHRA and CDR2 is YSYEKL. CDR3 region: CASSQDTSGGSYNEQFF. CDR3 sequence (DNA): TGCGCCAGCAGCCAAGATACTAGCGGAGGCTCCTACAATGAGCAGTTCTTC.

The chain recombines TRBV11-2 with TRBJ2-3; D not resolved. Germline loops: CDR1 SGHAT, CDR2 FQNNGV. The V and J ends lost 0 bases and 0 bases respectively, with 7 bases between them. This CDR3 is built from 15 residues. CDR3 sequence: CASSLDGVSTDTQYF. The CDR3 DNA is TGTGCCAGCAGCTTAGATGGGGTCAGCACAGATACGCAGTATTTT.

This chain's CDR3 is CASSSPKGINTEAFF. DNA of the CDR3: TGTGCCAGCAGCTCGCCTAAAGGGATTAACACTGAAGCTTTCTTT. The chain couples TRBV5-4 to TRBJ1-1, with D hard to call. Germline V gives CDR1 SGHNT, CDR2 YYREEE (reference sequence). V shed 3 bases and J shed 2 bases, with 14 bases lying between them. CDR3 length equals 15 residues.

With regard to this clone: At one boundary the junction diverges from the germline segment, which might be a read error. The CDR3 region has the DNA TGTGCCAGCAGTGACTTCCGACTAGCGGGAGGGAACACCAGGGAGCTGTTTTTT. It specifies CASSDFRLAGGNTRELFF. V usage is TRBV28 and J usage is TRBJ2-2, with 14 bases that match TRBD2. The germline CDR1 and CDR2 sequences are MDHEN and SYDVKM. CDR3 length: 18 amino acids.

DNA of the CDR3: TGCAGCGTTGAAGGGCAGTACACCGGGGAGCTGTTTTTT. Its protein is CSVEGQYTGELFF. The J gene is TRBJ2-2, the V gene TRBV29-1; no reliable D call. Trimming cost V 1 base and J 3 bases, with 6 bases left between them. CDR1 and CDR2 (germline): SQVTM, ANQGSEA. The CDR3 spans 13 residues.

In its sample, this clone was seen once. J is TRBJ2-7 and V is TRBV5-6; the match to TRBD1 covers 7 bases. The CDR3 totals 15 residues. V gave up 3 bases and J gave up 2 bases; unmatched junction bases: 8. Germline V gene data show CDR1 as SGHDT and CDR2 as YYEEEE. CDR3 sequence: CASSWTQGLPYEQYF. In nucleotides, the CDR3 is TGTGCCAGCAGCTGGACACAGGGGCTTCCCTACGAGCAGTACTTC.

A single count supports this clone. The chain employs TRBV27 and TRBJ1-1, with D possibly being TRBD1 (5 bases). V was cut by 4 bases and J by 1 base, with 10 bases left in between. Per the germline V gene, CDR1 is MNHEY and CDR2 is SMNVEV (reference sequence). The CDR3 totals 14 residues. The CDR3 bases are TGTGCCAGCAGTTGGGGCAACAAGAACACTGAAGCTTTCTTT. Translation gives CASSWGNKNTEAFF.

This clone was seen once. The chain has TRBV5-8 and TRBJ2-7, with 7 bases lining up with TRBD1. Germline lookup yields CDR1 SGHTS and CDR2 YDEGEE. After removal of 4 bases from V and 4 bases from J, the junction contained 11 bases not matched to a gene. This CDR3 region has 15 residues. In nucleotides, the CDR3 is TGTGCCAGCAGCCCCCTCCAGGGGGTCGTATACGAGCAGTACTTC. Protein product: CASSPLQGVVYEQYF.

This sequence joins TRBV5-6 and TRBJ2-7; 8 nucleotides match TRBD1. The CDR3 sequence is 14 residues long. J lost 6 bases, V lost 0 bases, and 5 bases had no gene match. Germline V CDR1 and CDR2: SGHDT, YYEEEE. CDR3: CASSLGTGSGEQYF. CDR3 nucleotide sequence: TGTGCCAGCAGCTTGGGGACAGGGTCGGGCGAGCAGTACTTC.

CDR3 residues: CASSWFGGTEQFF. CDR3 coding DNA: TGTGCCAGCAGTTGGTTTGGCGGGACAGAGCAGTTCTTC. This chain links TRBV27 with TRBJ2-1, with D possibly called TRBD1 or TRBD2 (6 bases each). V lost 4 bases and J 10 bases, leaving 14 bases between the germline ends. Germline CDR1 is MNHEY and CDR2 is SMNVEV (reference sequence). This CDR3 comprises 13 residues.

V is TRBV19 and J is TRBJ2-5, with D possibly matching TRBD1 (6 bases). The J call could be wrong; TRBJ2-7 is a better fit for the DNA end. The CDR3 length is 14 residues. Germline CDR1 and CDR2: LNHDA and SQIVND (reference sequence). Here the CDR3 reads CATPLTGSGYEQYF. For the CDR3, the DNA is TGTGCCACTCCCCTGACAGGATCGGGCTACGAGCAGTACTTC.

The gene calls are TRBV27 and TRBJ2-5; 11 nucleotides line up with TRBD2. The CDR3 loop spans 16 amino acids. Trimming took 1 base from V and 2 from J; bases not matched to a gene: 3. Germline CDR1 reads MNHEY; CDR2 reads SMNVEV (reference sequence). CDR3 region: CASSLLTSGIQETQYF. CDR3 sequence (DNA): TGTGCCAGCAGTTTATTGACTAGCGGGATACAAGAGACCCAGTACTTC.

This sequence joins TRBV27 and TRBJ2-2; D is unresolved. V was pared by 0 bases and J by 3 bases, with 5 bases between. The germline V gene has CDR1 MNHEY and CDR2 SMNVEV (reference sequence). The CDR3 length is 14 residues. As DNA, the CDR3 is TGTGCCAGCAGTTTATCTAGTGACACCGGGGAGCTGTTTTTT. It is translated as CASSLSSDTGELFF.

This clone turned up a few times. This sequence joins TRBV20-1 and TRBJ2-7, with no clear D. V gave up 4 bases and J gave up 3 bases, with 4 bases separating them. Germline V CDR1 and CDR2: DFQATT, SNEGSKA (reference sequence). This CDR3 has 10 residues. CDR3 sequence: CSATIYEQYF. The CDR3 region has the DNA TGCAGTGCTACCATCTACGAGCAGTACTTC.

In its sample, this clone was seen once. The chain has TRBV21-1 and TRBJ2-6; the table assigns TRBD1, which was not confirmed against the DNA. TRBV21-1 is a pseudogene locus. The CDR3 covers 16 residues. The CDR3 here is CASSKSSAGKVNVLTF. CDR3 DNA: TGTGCCAGCAGCAAAAGCTCGGCAGGTAAAGTAAACGTCCTGACTTTC.

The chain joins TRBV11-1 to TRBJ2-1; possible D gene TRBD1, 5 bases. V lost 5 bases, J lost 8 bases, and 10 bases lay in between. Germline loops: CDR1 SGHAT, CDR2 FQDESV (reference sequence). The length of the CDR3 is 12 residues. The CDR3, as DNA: TGTGCCAGCAGCCTTGACAGTTATGAGCAGTTCTTC. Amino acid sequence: CASSLDSYEQFF.

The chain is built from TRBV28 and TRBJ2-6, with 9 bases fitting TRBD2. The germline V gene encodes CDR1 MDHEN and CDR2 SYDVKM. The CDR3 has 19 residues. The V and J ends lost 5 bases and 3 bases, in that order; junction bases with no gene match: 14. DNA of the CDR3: TGTGCCAGCAGTACCTCGAGGCGGGAGGGCCCGGGTGGGGCCAACGTCCTGACTTTC. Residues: CASSTSRREGPGGANVLTF.

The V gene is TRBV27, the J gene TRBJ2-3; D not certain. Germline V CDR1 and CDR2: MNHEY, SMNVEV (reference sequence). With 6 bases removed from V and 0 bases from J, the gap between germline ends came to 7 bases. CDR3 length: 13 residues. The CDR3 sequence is CASSYTSTDTQYF. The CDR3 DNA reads TGTGCCAGCAGCTACACTAGCACAGATACGCAGTATTTT.